A selection of T cell receptor beta chains follows, all from one sample in a study of blood T cell repertoires in COVID-19. The data were produced by immunoSEQ multiplex PCR, yet TCRdb's version contains in-frame clones alone and is incomplete. Of some 260,000 clones detected, roughly 90% appear once; the ten largest clones hold 2% to 2.5%. Sequenced material: peripheral blood. These receptors all stem from a woman in her forties who had recovered from COVID-19. CDR3s include the opening cysteine and the closing phenylalanine or tryptophan. A D gene is named only where the DNA matches it firmly. Expanded clones are given a class, and other clones once, few, many or no size at all.

TRBD1	TRBV27	TRBJ2-7	once	CASRGQGSSYEQYF	TGTGCCAGCAGGGGACAGGGGTCTTCCTACGAGCAGTACTTC
-	TRBV5-1	TRBJ1-3	-	CASSSSGANSGNTIYF	TGCGCCAGCAGCTCCTCAGGGGCCAACTCTGGAAACACCATATATTTT
-	TRBV3-1/TRBV3-2	TRBJ1-1	-	CASSHTVGAEAFF	TGTGCCAGCAGCCATACGGTGGGCGCTGAAGCTTTCTTT
TRBD1	TRBV5-5	TRBJ1-2	-	CASSLGITGAASGYTF	TGTGCCAGCAGCTTGGGCATTACAGGGGCCGCCTCCGGCTACACCTTC
TRBD1	TRBV5-8	TRBJ2-3	few	CASSGGQGWSTDTQYF	TGTGCCAGCAGCGGGGGACAGGGCTGGTCTACAGATACGCAGTATTTT
TRBD1	TRBV7-8	TRBJ1-4	once	CASSRGGTGRNNEKLFF	TGTGCCAGCAGCCGAGGGGGGACAGGGCGTAATAATGAAAAACTGTTTTTT
-	TRBV2	TRBJ1-2	-	CASSENPTGYGYTF	TGTGCCAGCAGCGAAAATCCGACAGGTTATGGCTACACCTTC
-	TRBV27	TRBJ1-2	-	CASSLRANYGYTF	TGTGCCAGCAGTTTAAGAGCTAACTATGGCTACACCTTC
-	TRBV7-8	TRBJ2-7	-	CASSLVQGTYEQYF	TGTGCCAGCAGCTTAGTTCAGGGTACCTACGAGCAGTACTTC
-	TRBV13	TRBJ2-1	-	CASSSGPGPHYEQFF	TGTGCCAGCAGCTCGGGTCCGGGTCCGCACTATGAGCAGTTCTTC
TRBD2	TRBV5-1	TRBJ2-7	few	CASSSGLAPNEQYF	TGCGCCAGCAGCTCCGGACTAGCCCCCAACGAGCAGTACTTC
TRBD1	TRBV6-5	TRBJ2-7	once	CASSRGQASYEQYF	TGTGCCAGCAGTAGGGGACAGGCCTCCTACGAGCAGTACTTC
TRBD1	TRBV4-1	TRBJ2-2	-	CASSQPDRDAGELFF	TGCGCCAGCAGCCAGCCAGACAGGGACGCCGGGGAGCTGTTTTTT
-	TRBV19	TRBJ1-6	-	CASSRGGMSNSPLHF	TGTGCCAGTAGTAGGGGCGGGATGAGTAATTCACCCCTCCACTTT
-	TRBV19	TRBJ1-1	-	CASRIGGGGTEAFF	TGTGCCAGTAGAATAGGAGGCGGTGGCACTGAAGCTTTCTTT
-	TRBV30	TRBJ1-2	-	CAWSVQAYYGYTF	TGTGCCTGGAGTGTACAGGCATACTATGGCTACACCTTC
TRBD2	TRBV29-1	TRBJ2-7	-	CSVAAGTYEQYF	TGCAGCGTTGCAGCGGGAACCTACGAGCAGTACTTC
TRBD1	TRBV9	TRBJ1-3	-	CASSLRGHPENTIYF	TGTGCCAGCAGTTTAAGGGGGCATCCTGAGAACACCATATATTTT
-	TRBV7-9	TRBJ1-3	-	CASSLRAVGNTIYF	TGTGCCAGCAGCTTACGAGCTGTTGGAAACACCATATATTTT
TRBD1	TRBV11-3	TRBJ2-7	-	CASSFGQGLWDEQYF	TGTGCCAGCAGCTTTGGACAGGGTCTTTGGGACGAGCAGTACTTC
TRBD1	TRBV4-3	TRBJ1-3	-	CASSLSRTGGNTIYF	TGCGCCAGCAGCCTTTCCCGGACAGGAGGAAACACCATATATTTT
-	TRBV5-4	TRBJ2-7	-	CASSLNSYEQYF	TGTGCCAGCAGCTTGAACAGCTACGAGCAGTACTTC